This TCR beta chain was recovered during a study of blood T cell repertoires in COVID-19. To note about this clone: A read error may produce the germline difference seen at one junction end.

This CDR3 is 14 amino acids long. Germline V lookup: CDR1 MNHEY, CDR2 SMNVEV (reference sequence). All enrollees were roughly 18 to 90 years old and from under 25 US areas. Assignment of participants to cohorts was predicated upon participant-reported clinical history. Using immunoSEQ multiplex PCR, the repertoire was profiled, and TCRdb retains in-frame clones only, with some absent. The table lists roughly 250,000 clones, 70% to 90% of them singletons, with roughly 1.2% in the top ten. Sequencing was performed on PBMCs or T cells enriched from blood (not recorded which). The clonotype originates from a woman in her 40s with acute COVID-19. The V gene is TRBV27, the J gene TRBJ1-1; D remains unclear. The CDR3 protein is CASSLKPVVTETFF. CDR3 DNA: TGTGCCAGCAGTTTAAAACCGGTCGTCACTGAAACTTTCTTT.